This T cell receptor (beta chain) was captured in a study of shared clonotypes between healthy human individuals. Details on this clone: The antigen is not known.

As handled by the study authors: ImmunoSEQ gave junction-only sequences without quality scores, so filtering differed. Here immunoSEQ multiplex PCR was the method, and the copy in TCRdb shows in-frame clones only, minus some. That table furnishes V, J and clone size, whereas the DNA furnished D and trimming. The sample has 1.6 million or so clones, over 95% seen once. The CDR3 consists of 14 residues. V lost 2 bases to trimming and J lost 9 bases, with 14 bases between them. Germline-derived CDR1 and CDR2 are LNHDA and SQIVND (reference sequence). Study-level points and caveats: Among donors, sharing of clonotypes was expected to be affected by sequencing depth.

The origin of this receptor is a man aged 25 to 40 in good health. Material for sequencing was naive CD4+ T cells sorted from blood. Subset meaning: CD45RA+ positively selected. The J gene is TRBJ1-5, the V gene TRBV19; D remains ambiguous. As DNA, the CDR3 is TGTGCCAGTAGTATATCCGGCACCCCCCCGCCCCAGCATTTT. Amino acid sequence: CASSISGTPPPQHF.